The 20 T cell receptor beta chains presented below share a single source sample, sequenced in a study of blood T cell repertoires in COVID-19. Only in-frame clones appear in the TCRdb table, and some are missing; sequencing was by immunoSEQ multiplex PCR. The sample carries under 200,000 clones, around 80% recorded once. Sample: PBMCs or T cells enriched from blood (not recorded which). These receptors all stem from a man aged 45-65 years who had recovered from COVID-19.

J is TRBJ2-7 and V is TRBV5-1, with D perhaps TRBD2 (5 bases). The CDR3 sequence is 15 residues long. V lost 4 bases, J lost 5 bases, and 19 bases lay in between. Germline CDR1 reads SGHRS; CDR2 reads YFSETQ. The CDR3 spells CASSISALAANEQYF. DNA for the CDR3: TGCGCCAGCAGCATCTCGGCGCTAGCTGCGAACGAGCAGTACTTC.

V and J are TRBV5-6 and TRBJ2-7; 7 bases are shared with TRBD2. CDR3 length: 15 amino acids. The ends lost 4 bases at V and 2 bases at J; junction bases unmatched: 9. Germline lookup yields CDR1 SGHDT and CDR2 YYEEEE. CDR3 region: CASSGRGRATYEQYF. The DNA of the CDR3 is TGTGCCAGCAGCGGCCGGGGGAGGGCCACCTACGAGCAGTACTTC.

This sequence joins TRBV5-5 and TRBJ1-5, with D perhaps TRBD1 (5 bases). Trimming cost V 4 bases and J 0 bases, with 17 bases left between them. This CDR3 comprises 17 residues. Germline V lookup: CDR1 SGHKS, CDR2 YYEKEE (reference sequence). The chain's CDR3 is CASSADPRTLSNQPQHF. The CDR3 DNA reads as TGTGCCAGCAGCGCCGATCCGAGGACACTTAGCAATCAGCCCCAGCATTTT.

This chain joins TRBV3-1 (or the pseudogene TRBV3-2) and TRBJ2-7, with TRBD1 matching 9 bases. Germline V gene lookup returns CDR1 LGHDT and CDR2 YNNKEL (reference sequence). CDR3 length: 19 amino acids. The trim removed 5 bases at V and 4 bases at J, leaving 21 bases unmatched. Here the CDR3 DNA reads TGTGCCAGCAGCGGCCGGGGTAAGAGGCCGGGACAGGGACTTTACGAGCAGTACTTC. Translation gives CASSGRGKRPGQGLYEQYF.

This chain uses TRBV30 with TRBJ1-5; unclear D gene. Germline V lookup: CDR1 GTSNPN, CDR2 SVGIG (reference sequence). V gave up 1 base and J gave up 0 bases, with 10 bases separating them. There are 15 residues in the CDR3. CDR3 DNA: TGTGCCTGGAGTGATAACACCCATAGCAATCAGCCCCAGCATTTT. It translates to CAWSDNTHSNQPQHF. The variable domain in full, completed from reference TRBV30 and TRBJ1-5, reads SQTIHQWPATLVQPVGSPLSLECTVEGTSNPNLYWYRQAAGRGLQLLFYSVGIGQISSEVPQNLSASRPQDRQFILSSKKLLLSDSGFYLCAWSDNTHSNQPQHFGDGTRLSIL.

V is TRBV6-2 or TRBV6-3 and J is TRBJ1-2; maybe TRBD1 (5 bases). The CDR3 runs to 14 residues. Germline CDR1 MNHEY, CDR2 SVGEGT. V lost 4 bases to trimming and J lost 1 base, with 10 bases between them. The CDR3: CASSLDTYNYGYTF. CDR3 bases: TGTGCCAGCAGTTTGGACACCTATAACTATGGCTACACCTTC.

This clone was recorded a few times. This sequence joins TRBV19 and TRBJ1-6, with TRBD1 matching 10 bases. The length of the CDR3 is 16 residues. Trimming took 5 bases from V and 7 from J; bases not matched to a gene: 8. Germline CDR1 is LNHDA and CDR2 is SQIVND (reference sequence). This chain's CDR3 is CASSSQGGQGNSPLHF. The DNA of the CDR3 is TGTGCCAGTAGTTCGCAGGGGGGACAGGGGAATTCACCCCTCCACTTT.

V usage is TRBV9 and J usage is TRBJ1-2; 7 bases are a match to TRBD1. CDR1 is SGDLS, CDR2 YYNGEE, per germline. V lost 6 bases to trimming and J lost 5 bases; unmatched junction nucleotides: 10. CDR3 size: 14 residues. The CDR3 sequence is CASTSGQVSYGYTF. The CDR3 DNA follows: TGTGCCAGCACCTCAGGACAGGTGTCTTATGGCTACACCTTC.

The CDR3: CASTRDRSSGNTIYF. CDR3 DNA sequence: TGTGCCAGCACAAGGGACAGGAGCTCTGGAAACACCATATATTTT. This sequence joins TRBV3-1 (or the pseudogene TRBV3-2) and TRBJ1-3, with 8 bases aligning to TRBD1. This CDR3 region has 15 residues. The trim removed 7 bases at V and 0 bases at J, leaving 5 bases unmatched. Per germline, CDR1 LGHDT and CDR2 YNNKEL (reference sequence).

The chain uses TRBV2 and TRBJ2-5; D unresolved. The CDR3 contains 12 residues. V was clipped by 6 bases and J by 6 bases, with 11 bases between them. CDR1 and CDR2 (germline): SNHLY, FYNNEI. CDR3 sequence reads: CASRRSLQTQYF. The CDR3 DNA reads TGTGCCAGCAGGAGAAGCCTTCAGACCCAGTACTTC. Supplemented by reference TRBV2 and TRBJ2-5, the full variable domain reads EPEVTQTPSHQVTQMGQEVILRCVPISNHLYFYWYRQILGQKVEFLVSFYNNEISEKSEIFDDQFSVERPDGSNFTLKIRSTKLEDSAMYFCASRRSLQTQYFGPGTRLLVL.

The genes are TRBV5-1 and TRBJ1-1; TRBD1 agrees at 7 bases. Trimming took 4 bases from V and 1 from J; bases not matched to a gene: 7. Germline-derived CDR1 and CDR2 are SGHRS and YFSETQ. The CDR3 spans 15 residues. CDR3 sequence (DNA): TGCGCCAGCAGCAACACCGGGACAGCGAACACTGAAGCTTTCTTT. Translation gives CASSNTGTANTEAFF.

This chain links TRBV11-2 with TRBJ1-1; 7 bases are a match to TRBD1. This CDR3 comprises 16 residues. V lost 5 bases and J lost 2; bases outside the gene matches: 11. Germline V gives CDR1 SGHAT, CDR2 FQNNGV. The CDR3, as DNA: TGTGCCAGCAGCACCCCCGGGGACAGCGATAACACTGAAGCTTTCTTT. This gives the protein CASSTPGDSDNTEAFF.

This clone occurred once. The rearrangement links TRBV19 to TRBJ1-5; 7 positions match TRBD1. Germline assignment: CDR1 LNHDA and CDR2 SQIVND (reference sequence). The length of the CDR3 is 13 residues. Trimming cost V 6 bases and J 7 bases; bases outside gene matches: 6. The DNA of the CDR3 is TGTGCCAGTAGCCTCAGGGGGGAGCAGCCCCAGCATTTT. Translating gives CASSLRGEQPQHF.

The chain links TRBV27 to TRBJ1-5, with 8 bases aligning to TRBD1. Trimming removed 5 bases from V and 9 bases from J; junction bases left unmatched: 12. CDR3 length: 15 amino acids. From germline, CDR1 is MNHEY and CDR2 SMNVEV (reference sequence). The CDR3: CASSPQDRAVGPQHF. The CDR3 nucleotides read TGTGCCAGCAGTCCACAGGACAGGGCCGTTGGGCCCCAGCATTTT.

The chain employs TRBV19 and TRBJ2-2; D possibly corresponds to TRBD1 (6 bases). CDR1 and CDR2 from the germline V gene are LNHDA and SQIVND (reference sequence). The V and J ends lost 4 bases and 7 bases respectively, with 10 bases between them. CDR3 length: 13 amino acids. For the CDR3, the DNA is TGTGCCAGTAGTAACAGGGAGATCGGGGAGCTGTTTTTT. Translation: CASSNREIGELFF. The variable domain in full, completed from reference TRBV19 and TRBJ2-2, reads DGGITQSPKYLFRKEGQNVTLSCEQNLNHDAMYWYRQDPGQGLRLIYYSQIVNDFQKGDIAEGYSVSREKKESFPLTVTSAQKNPTAFYLCASSNREIGELFFGEGSRLTVL.

This rearrangement joins TRBV5-1 to TRBJ1-1, with D possibly being TRBD1 (5 bases). The CDR3 loop spans 15 amino acids. CDR1 and CDR2 from the germline V gene are SGHRS and YFSETQ. V dropped 7 bases and J dropped 5 bases, with 21 bases sitting between them. The CDR3 DNA sequence: TGCGCCAGCGGCCCGGGAGGGCAGGGAGGGACTGAAGCTTTCTTT. Amino acids: CASGPGGQGGTEAFF.

In this sample, this clone turned up a few times. This chain links TRBV6-5 with TRBJ2-3; no clear D gene. The CDR3 has 12 amino acids. Germline CDR1 is MNHEY and CDR2 is SVGAGI. V lost 4 bases, J lost 3 bases, and 5 bases lay in between. CDR3 residues: CASSSGTDTQYF. CDR3 nucleotides: TGTGCCAGCAGTTCCGGGACAGATACGCAGTATTTT.

The V call is TRBV9, the J call TRBJ1-2; 7 nucleotides line up with TRBD1. Germline V CDR1 and CDR2: SGDLS, YYNGEE. The CDR3 contains 15 residues. V dropped 4 bases and J dropped 3; count of bases not matched to a gene: 9. The CDR3 loop reads CASSPRQGGDYGYTF. Written as DNA, the CDR3 is TGTGCCAGCAGCCCCCGACAGGGAGGTGACTATGGCTACACCTTC. The variable domain in full, with the rest retrieved from reference TRBV9 and TRBJ1-2, is DSGVTQTPKHLITATGQRVTLRCSPRSGDLSVYWYQQSLDQGLQFLIQYYNGEERAKGNILERFSAQQFPDLHSELNLSSLELGDSALYFCASSPRQGGDYGYTFGSGTRLTVV.

This chain joins TRBV19 and TRBJ1-1; D is possibly TRBD1 (5 bases). CDR3 length equals 14 residues. The ends were cut back, 3 bases at V and 1 base at J, with 9 bases in the middle. Germline CDR1 and CDR2: LNHDA and SQIVND (reference sequence). The CDR3 nucleotides read TGTGCCAGTAGTATTGGGAGGGGGAACACTGAAGCTTTCTTT. Amino acid sequence: CASSIGRGNTEAFF.

The V gene is TRBV23-1, the J gene TRBJ1-4; perhaps TRBD1 as D (5 bases). TRBV23-1 is treated as an ORF (open reading frame) with a function not yet certain. CDR3 length equals 14 residues. Trimming pared 4 bases from V and 6 bases from J, leaving 12 bases between. The CDR3: CASSRQGADEKLFF. The CDR3, as DNA: TGCGCCAGCAGTCGTCAAGGGGCGGATGAAAAACTGTTTTTT.